Below are 5 T cell receptor beta chains sequenced from a single sample in a study of monozygotic twins with inflammatory bowel disease. Following a re-call of the 5' RACE reads, TCRdb has one entry per CDR3 protein and lacks DNA. The ten most abundant clones cover 2% to 2.5% of a sample with about 330,000 distinct CDR3 sequences. The sample was blood. These receptors all come from a human donor with ulcerative colitis or Crohn's disease, or a healthy co-twin of an affected twin (not recorded which).

This rearrangement joins TRBV20-1 to TRBJ1-2; the D call of TRBD1 rests on TCRdb alone, since no DNA is present to check it. CDR3 length: 14 amino acids. Germline lookup yields CDR1 DFQATT and CDR2 SNEGSKA (reference sequence). The CDR3 here is CSASAGQGSYGYTF.

The chain carries TRBV12-3 or TRBV12-4 and TRBJ1-1. The CDR3 runs to 14 residues. The CDR3 region is CASSFTNLNTEAFF.

The chain has TRBV4-1 and TRBJ2-3; the TCRdb call, TRBD2, lacks DNA for checking. This CDR3 contains 18 residues. Germline values: CDR1 MGHRA, CDR2 YSYEKL. CDR3 region: CASSRRPGVSGSSDTQYF.

The chain links TRBV21-1 to TRBJ2-1. TRBV21-1 is deemed a pseudogene. The CDR3 is made up of 16 amino acids. CDR3 residues: CASSKADRRCYNEQFF.

V and J are TRBV20-1 and TRBJ1-4; the D gene TCRdb calls, TRBD1, cannot be checked with no DNA. CDR3 length equals 13 residues. The V gene's germline CDR1 is DFQATT and CDR2 SNEGSKA (reference sequence). The CDR3 loop is CSARGQGMGKLFF.